The 31 T cell receptor beta chains reported below all come from one sample, sequenced in a study of T cell responses to AZD1222 COVID-19 vaccine. Clones were sequenced by immunoSEQ multiplex PCR, and TCRdb holds only the in-frame ones, with some missing. The sample lists tens of thousands of clones; 82% were seen once. The sequencing here drew on peripheral blood, taken on day 0 of AZD1222 vaccination. The source is an adult in good health.

This rearrangement joins TRBV7-2 to TRBJ1-2; D remains ambiguous. This CDR3 contains 11 residues. The germline gives CDR1 SGHTA, CDR2 FQGNSA. V dropped 3 bases and J dropped 7 bases, with 6 bases sitting between them. CDR3 amino acids: CASSFWSGYTF. As DNA, the CDR3 is TGTGCCAGCAGCTTCTGGAGTGGCTACACCTTC.

The chain combines TRBV2 with TRBJ1-1; possible D gene TRBD1, 5 bases. This CDR3 region has 16 residues. V lost 2 bases, J lost 4 bases, and 17 bases lay in between. Germline V CDR1 and CDR2: SNHLY, FYNNEI. The CDR3 is CASSETGGGRGTEAFF. CDR3 nucleotides: TGTGCCAGCAGTGAAACGGGTGGGGGAAGGGGCACTGAAGCTTTCTTT.

The chain combines TRBV5-4 with TRBJ1-2, with D perhaps matching TRBD1 (5 bases). Germline V CDR1 and CDR2: SGHNT, YYREEE (reference sequence). CDR3 length: 15 residues. Trimming shortened V by 4 bases and J by 5 bases, and 18 bases separated the two germline ends. The CDR3 nucleotides read TGTGCCAGCAGCCCGGGGGGAGGGCTCGGGTATGGCTACACCTTC. It encodes CASSPGGGLGYGYTF.

The chain combines TRBV19 with TRBJ2-7; a weak D match, TRBD1 (5 bases). V was pared by 7 bases and J by 2 bases, with 12 bases between. This CDR3 comprises 13 residues. CDR1 LNHDA and CDR2 SQIVND come from the germline V gene (reference sequence). The CDR3 spells CASTNRPPYEQYF. The CDR3 DNA is TGTGCCAGTACAAACAGGCCCCCCTACGAGCAGTACTTC. Supplemented by reference TRBV19 and TRBJ2-7, the full variable domain reads DGGITQSPKYLFRKEGQNVTLSCEQNLNHDAMYWYRQDPGQGLRLIYYSQIVNDFQKGDIAEGYSVSREKKESFPLTVTSAQKNPTAFYLCASTNRPPYEQYFGPGTRLTVT.

The rearrangement joins TRBV7-9 to TRBJ2-7; D assignment may be TRBD1 or TRBD2 (5 bases each). Germline lookup yields CDR1 SEHNR and CDR2 FQNEAQ (reference sequence). This CDR3 is built from 14 residues. The V and J ends lost 5 bases and 2 bases respectively, with 13 bases between them. The CDR3 loop is CASSAWGTPYEQYF. The CDR3 coding sequence is TGTGCCAGCAGCGCGTGGGGGACCCCCTACGAGCAGTACTTC.

The chain is built from TRBV5-6 and TRBJ2-3; D is ambiguous. This CDR3 is built from 16 residues. CDR1 SGHDT and CDR2 YYEEEE come from the germline V gene. The V end lost 2 bases, the J end lost 2 bases, and 15 bases lay between the germline ends. DNA of the CDR3: TGTGCCAGCAGCTTTCAAGGCACTACTTCCACAGATACGCAGTATTTT. Translated, it gives CASSFQGTTSTDTQYF.

The V call is TRBV3-1 (or the pseudogene TRBV3-2), the J call TRBJ2-5; 11 nucleotides align to TRBD2. This CDR3 comprises 16 residues. CDR1 and CDR2 from the germline V gene are LGHDT and YNNKEL (reference sequence). Trimming took 0 bases from V and 4 from J; bases not matched to a gene: 4. This CDR3 is CASSQDPTSGGETQYF. CDR3 in DNA: TGTGCCAGCAGCCAAGACCCCACTAGCGGGGGAGAGACCCAGTACTTC.

The V call is TRBV27, the J call TRBJ1-6; tentatively, D is TRBD1 (5 bases). This CDR3 spans 14 amino acids. Germline V CDR1 and CDR2: MNHEY, SMNVEV (reference sequence). Between the trimmed V and J ends, which lost 8 bases and 8 bases, there was a span of 16 bases. The DNA of the CDR3 is TGTGCCAGCTCCCCCGGGACGGAAGATTCACCCCTCCACTTT. Translating gives CASSPGTEDSPLHF.

V is TRBV5-1 and J is TRBJ2-7; possibly TRBD1 for D (6 bases). The germline CDR1 and CDR2 sequences are SGHRS and YFSETQ. Trimming shortened V by 1 base and J by 4 bases, and 12 bases separated the two germline ends. The CDR3 is 14 residues long. Written as DNA, the CDR3 is TGCGCCAGCAGCTTGAGTGGGGGCCCTTACGAGCAGTACTTC. Translated, it gives CASSLSGGPYEQYF.

The V gene is TRBV5-1, the J gene TRBJ1-1; a possible D gene is TRBD1 (5 bases). Trimming took 0 bases from V and 7 from J, leaving 13 bases between them. This CDR3 has 14 residues. The germline gives CDR1 SGHRS, CDR2 YFSETQ. CDR3 residues: CASSLAQGVGEAFF. The CDR3, as DNA: TGCGCCAGCAGCTTGGCCCAGGGTGTTGGTGAAGCTTTCTTT.

This chain connects TRBV27 to TRBJ1-5, with no clear D. Germline lookup yields CDR1 MNHEY and CDR2 SMNVEV (reference sequence). Trimming pared 6 bases from V and 4 bases from J, leaving 7 bases between. The CDR3 runs 12 residues. CDR3 protein: CASSAYNQPQHF. Here the CDR3 DNA reads TGTGCCAGCAGCGCATATAATCAGCCCCAGCATTTT.

This clone has only one observation. This chain connects TRBV11-2 to TRBJ1-3; D possibly corresponds to TRBD1 (6 bases). V lost 3 bases and J lost 10, with 7 bases in between. CDR1 and CDR2 (germline): SGHAT, FQNNGV. This CDR3 is built from 11 residues. The CDR3 reads CASSLGATIYF. The CDR3 DNA sequence: TGTGCCAGCAGCTTGGGGGCAACCATATATTTT.

A single count supports this clone. V and J are TRBV6-5 and TRBJ2-3; a weak D match, TRBD1 (5 bases). V lost 4 bases and J lost 8, with 13 bases in between. Germline loops: CDR1 MNHEY, CDR2 SVGAGI. There are 13 residues in the CDR3. This CDR3 is CASSSPPRGTQYF. CDR3 nucleotides: TGTGCCAGCAGTTCCCCGCCTAGGGGTACGCAGTATTTT.

This clone showed up just once. The gene calls are TRBV7-2 and TRBJ1-2, with 8 bases aligning to TRBD1. CDR3 length equals 14 residues. Germline values: CDR1 SGHTA, CDR2 FQGNSA. Trimming at V came to 1 base and at J to 4 bases, leaving 2 bases not matched to a gene. CDR3 loop: CASSLGDRFYGYTF. CDR3 DNA: TGTGCCAGCAGCTTAGGGGACAGGTTCTATGGCTACACCTTC.

This clone was seen only once. The rearrangement uses TRBV28 and TRBJ1-2, with D possibly TRBD1 on 5 matching bases. Trimming stripped 4 bases from V and 2 bases from J, with 8 bases between. The CDR3 extends over 13 amino acids. CDR1 and CDR2 from the germline V gene are MDHEN and SYDVKM. The CDR3 sequence is CASSWTRNYGYTF. The CDR3 region has the DNA TGTGCCAGCAGTTGGACACGGAACTATGGCTACACCTTC.

The chain carries TRBV29-1 and TRBJ1-1; no clear D gene. The CDR3 has 12 amino acids. The germline V gene encodes CDR1 SQVTM and CDR2 ANQGSEA. V lost 1 base to trimming and J lost 6 bases, with 9 bases between them. This chain's CDR3 is CSVEGQNSEAFF. CDR3 sequence (DNA): TGCAGCGTTGAAGGGCAGAATTCTGAAGCTTTCTTT.

This clone was observed once. This rearrangement joins TRBV10-2 to TRBJ2-7; 12 nucleotides agree with TRBD1. Germline V gene data show CDR1 as WSHSY and CDR2 as SAAADI. There are 15 residues in the CDR3. J lost 6 bases, V lost 6 bases, and 9 bases had no gene match. CDR3 coding DNA: TGCGCCAGCAGCTCTTTCGGGACAGGGGGCTCCGAGCAGTACTTC. Amino acids: CASSSFGTGGSEQYF.

The V gene is TRBV11-2, the J gene TRBJ2-3, with TRBD2 as a possible D gene (7 bases). The ends were cut back, 1 base at V and 5 bases at J, with 19 bases in the middle. Germline CDR1 and CDR2: SGHAT and FQNNGV. The CDR3 consists of 17 residues. The CDR3 sequence: CASSLVTPGGHIDTQYF. In DNA, the CDR3 is TGTGCCAGCAGCTTAGTTACCCCCGGGGGGCACATAGATACGCAGTATTTT. Full variable domain (outside the CDR3, taken from reference TRBV11-2 and TRBJ2-3): EAGVAQSPRYKIIEKRQSVAFWCNPISGHATLYWYQQILGQGPKLLIQFQNNGVVDDSQLPKDRFSAERLKGVDSTLKIQPAKLEDSAVYLCASSLVTPGGHIDTQYFGPGTRLTVL.

The chain employs TRBV4-3 and TRBJ1-1, with D hard to call. Germline V gene sequence: CDR1 LGHNA, CDR2 YSLEER. The CDR3 is made up of 13 amino acids. With 1 base removed from V and 3 bases from J, the gap between germline ends came to 6 bases. This chain's CDR3 is CASSQADYTEAFF. The DNA for the CDR3 is TGCGCCAGCAGCCAAGCCGATTACACTGAAGCTTTCTTT.

V gene TRBV7-9 combines with J gene TRBJ1-1; no firm D call. The germline V gene has CDR1 SEHNR and CDR2 FQNEAQ (reference sequence). CDR3 length equals 14 residues. V dropped 5 bases and J dropped 1 base, with 11 bases sitting between them. CDR3 residues: CASSTGLRNTEAFF. DNA for the CDR3: TGTGCCAGCAGCACCGGACTAAGGAACACTGAAGCTTTCTTT.

The gene calls are TRBV5-1 and TRBJ1-6; weak D call: TRBD1 (6 bases). Trimming cost V 2 bases and J 8 bases, with 11 bases left between them. The CDR3 spans 14 residues. Germline loops: CDR1 SGHRS, CDR2 YFSETQ. CDR3 bases: TGCGCCAGCAGCTTTGGACAGCAGGATTCACCCCTCCACTTT. Amino acids: CASSFGQQDSPLHF.

CDR3 DNA sequence: TGTGCCAGTCTACCGGGACGGGGGTCTTATAGCAATCAGCCCCAGCATTTT. It codes for CASLPGRGSYSNQPQHF. The rearrangement links TRBV19 to TRBJ1-5; D possibly corresponds to TRBD1 (5 bases). CDR3 length equals 17 residues. Germline V lookup: CDR1 LNHDA, CDR2 SQIVND (reference sequence). V lost 8 bases, J lost 0 bases, and 20 bases lay in between.

The chain uses TRBV10-3 and TRBJ1-1, with D perhaps TRBD1 (5 bases). In germline, CDR1 is ENHRY, CDR2 SYGVKD. Trimming removed 4 bases from V and 4 bases from J, with 10 bases in between. CDR3 length: 13 amino acids. The CDR3: CAISVGASTEAFF. CDR3 in DNA: TGTGCCATCAGTGTAGGGGCGAGCACTGAAGCTTTCTTT.

About this clone: A read error may account for a junction end that differs from germline. V is TRBV7-7 and J is TRBJ2-5; 15 bases match TRBD2. Per germline, CDR1 SSHAT and CDR2 FNYEAQ (reference sequence). This CDR3 contains 18 residues. This CDR3 is CASSLGLAGGRSYETQYF. As DNA, the CDR3 is TGTGCTAGCAGCTTAGGACTAGCGGGGGGGCGATCCTACGAGACCCAGTACTTC.

CDR3 DNA sequence: TGTGCCATCAGTGAGGGCCGTGCTAACTATGGCTACACCTTC. This codes for CAISEGRANYGYTF. This chain joins TRBV10-3 and TRBJ1-2; D remains ambiguous. The V gene's germline CDR1 is ENHRY and CDR2 SYGVKD. V lost 2 bases to trimming and J lost 0 bases, with 7 bases between them. This CDR3 is 14 amino acids long.

The gene calls are TRBV5-6 and TRBJ2-7, with D possibly matching TRBD2 (5 bases). Trimming shortened V by 7 bases and J by 0 bases, and 14 bases separated the two germline ends. Germline CDR1 is SGHDT and CDR2 is YYEEEE. The CDR3 is made up of 14 amino acids. This CDR3 is CASRITGLSYEQYF. The CDR3 region has the DNA TGTGCCAGCCGCATTACTGGACTCTCCTACGAGCAGTACTTC. Full variable domain (missing parts from reference TRBV5-6 and TRBJ2-7): DAGVTQSPTHLIKTRGQQVTLRCSPKSGHDTVSWYQQALGQGPQFIFQYYEEEERQRGNFPDRFSGHQFPNYSSELNVNALLLGDSALYLCASRITGLSYEQYFGPGTRLTVT.

As regards this clone: Its ends do not fully match the called genes, so a read error is possible. The V gene is TRBV11-2, the J gene TRBJ2-3; a possible D gene is TRBD1 (5 bases). This CDR3 has 13 amino acids. CDR1 is SGHAT, CDR2 FQNNGV, per germline. The CDR3 protein is CAEGATSTDTQYF. CDR3 in DNA: TGCGCAGAAGGGGCAACTAGCACAGATACGCAGTATTTT.

This clone was recorded once. The chain employs TRBV4-3 and TRBJ1-6; D gene uncertain. CDR3 length: 14 residues. Per the germline V gene, CDR1 is LGHNA and CDR2 is YSLEER. Trimming shortened V by 4 bases and J by 8 bases, and 12 bases separated the two germline ends. The CDR3 loop is CASSPSASYSPLHF. CDR3 sequence (DNA): TGCGCCAGCAGCCCTAGTGCGTCCTATTCACCCCTCCACTTT.

The chain is built from TRBV7-2 and TRBJ1-6; 7 positions match TRBD1. The CDR3 length is 14 residues. Germline values: CDR1 SGHTA, CDR2 FQGNSA. The J segment lost 9 bases and the V segment lost 3 bases, leaving 5 bases of the junction unmatched. CDR3 nucleotide sequence: TGTGCCAGCAGCTTGACAGGGATGGGTTCACCCCTCCACTTT. Its protein product is CASSLTGMGSPLHF.

V usage is TRBV4-3 and J usage is TRBJ2-5; 7 bases map to TRBD2. Germline V gives CDR1 LGHNA, CDR2 YSLEER. V lost 1 base to trimming and J lost 1 base; unmatched junction nucleotides: 3. The CDR3 extends over 15 amino acids. CDR3 DNA: TGCGCCAGCAGCCAAGGCGGGGGAGCCCAAGAGACCCAGTACTTC. This encodes CASSQGGGAQETQYF.

CDR3 in DNA: TGTGCCAGCAGTTTTAGGGGGACAGGGGTGAACACTGAAGCTTTCTTT. This sequence encodes CASSFRGTGVNTEAFF. V gene TRBV27 combines with J gene TRBJ1-1; 10 nucleotides match TRBD1. This CDR3 spans 16 amino acids. Germline assignment: CDR1 MNHEY and CDR2 SMNVEV (reference sequence). V was clipped by 3 bases and J by 0 bases; unmatched bases: 4.